This entry lists 22 T cell receptor beta chains sequenced from one sample in a study of blood T cell repertoires in COVID-19. TCRdb's table, derived via immunoSEQ multiplex PCR, lists solely in-frame clones and lacks some. This sample yields about 260,000 clones, of which around 86% are seen a single time; over 7.5% belongs to the top ten. Sequenced: peripheral blood. These receptor sequences come from a man in his forties who had recovered from COVID-19.

The rearrangement uses TRBV9 and TRBJ2-5, with TRBD2 matching 9 bases. There are 16 residues in the CDR3. Germline loops: CDR1 SGDLS, CDR2 YYNGEE. Trimming removed 4 bases from V and 5 bases from J; junction bases left unmatched: 12. For the CDR3, the DNA is TGTGCCAGCAGCCCCCACCCAGCTAGCGGGATTGAGACCCAGTACTTC. It translates to CASSPHPASGIETQYF.

This chain links TRBV5-1 with TRBJ2-2, with TRBD2 identical over 10 bases. The V segment lost 4 bases and the J segment 1 base; nucleotides outside the gene matches: 10. This CDR3 spans 18 amino acids. The V gene's germline CDR1 is SGHRS and CDR2 YFSETQ. This chain's CDR3 is CASSPSRSGRGNTGELFF. The CDR3 bases are TGCGCCAGCAGCCCTAGCAGGAGCGGGAGGGGGAACACCGGGGAGCTGTTTTTT. The full variable domain, rest sourced from reference TRBV5-1 and TRBJ2-2, is KAGVTQTPRYLIKTRGQQVTLSCSPISGHRSVSWYQQTPGQGLQFLFEYFSETQRNKGNFPGRFSGRQFSNSRSEMNVSTLELGDSALYLCASSPSRSGRGNTGELFFGEGSRLTVL.

In this sample, this clone turned up a few times. The rearrangement uses TRBV7-9 and TRBJ1-6; 8 nucleotides agree with TRBD1. CDR1 is SEHNR, CDR2 FQNEAQ, per germline (reference sequence). J gave up 8 bases and V 4 bases, and 13 bases lay outside the gene matches. CDR3 size: 17 residues. The CDR3 sequence is CASSWKRQGPLDSPLHF. The CDR3 nucleotides are TGTGCCAGCAGCTGGAAGCGACAGGGGCCCCTGGATTCACCCCTCCACTTT. The full variable domain, its missing parts supplied by reference TRBV7-9 and TRBJ1-6, is DTGVSQNPRHKITKRGQNVTFRCDPISEHNRLYWYRQTLGQGPEFLTYFQNEAQLEKSRLLSDRFSAERPKGSFSTLEIQRTEQGDSAMYLCASSWKRQGPLDSPLHFGNGTRLTVT.

J is TRBJ2-1 and V is TRBV6-2 or TRBV6-3; 9 bases align to TRBD2. Germline values: CDR1 MNHEY, CDR2 SVGEGT. V shed 5 bases and J 7 bases; nucleotides not matched to a gene: 12. This CDR3 has 16 amino acids. CDR3 protein: CASSPFAGGPGNEQFF. As DNA, the CDR3 is TGTGCCAGCAGTCCGTTTGCGGGAGGGCCGGGGAATGAGCAGTTCTTC.

The chain links TRBV5-4 to TRBJ2-2; perhaps TRBD1 as D (5 bases). This CDR3 has 15 residues. V was clipped by 0 bases and J by 7 bases, with 13 bases between them. From germline, CDR1 is SGHNT and CDR2 YYREEE (reference sequence). The CDR3 spells CASSLEGALRGELFF. In DNA form, the CDR3 reads TGTGCCAGCAGCTTGGAAGGGGCCTTGCGCGGGGAGCTGTTTTTT.

The V gene is TRBV3-1 (or the pseudogene TRBV3-2), the J gene TRBJ2-3; 9 bases are a match to TRBD1. CDR3 length: 16 residues. V trimming: 4 bases; J trimming: 6 bases; junction bases outside the gene matches: 11. Germline V gene sequence: CDR1 LGHDT, CDR2 YNNKEL (reference sequence). This CDR3 reads CASSRPGQGNGDTQYF. The DNA of the CDR3 is TGTGCCAGCAGCCGTCCGGGACAGGGCAATGGGGATACGCAGTATTTT.

The chain employs TRBV25-1 and TRBJ2-3, with D tentatively TRBD1 (6 bases). The CDR3 runs to 13 residues. CDR1 and CDR2 (germline): MGHDK, SYGVNS. Between the trimmed V and J ends, which lost 6 bases and 2 bases, there was a span of 9 bases. The CDR3 sequence: CASRDRFTDTQYF. CDR3 nucleotides: TGTGCCAGCAGGGACAGATTCACAGATACGCAGTATTTT.

The chain has TRBV19 and TRBJ2-5; possibly TRBD2 for D (6 bases). Looked up from germline, CDR1 is LNHDA and CDR2 is SQIVND (reference sequence). The ends were cut back, 2 bases at V and 5 bases at J, with 6 bases in the middle. This CDR3 comprises 12 residues. In DNA, the CDR3 is TGTGCCAGTAGTATACGGGGGGAGACCCAGTACTTC. Protein: CASSIRGETQYF.

For the CDR3, the DNA is TGTGCCAGCAGCCCCCAAGGCGGGTGGAGGGGCGCAGATACGCAGTATTTT. Its protein is CASSPQGGWRGADTQYF. The J gene is TRBJ2-3, the V gene TRBV3-1 (or the pseudogene TRBV3-2); D perhaps matches TRBD2 (6 bases). Germline CDR1 reads LGHDT; CDR2 reads YNNKEL (reference sequence). Trimming pared 4 bases from V and 4 bases from J, leaving 21 bases between. The CDR3 is 17 amino acids.

V and J are TRBV7-2 and TRBJ2-7; 12 positions agree with TRBD2. Unmatched junction bases numbered 11, after V lost 2 bases and J lost 3 bases. From germline, CDR1 is SGHTA and CDR2 FQGNSA. The CDR3 totals 18 residues. CDR3 bases: TGTGCCAGCAGCTTAACTGTCGGGGGACTAGCGGGCTTCTACGAGCAGTACTTC. Amino acids: CASSLTVGGLAGFYEQYF.

This chain uses TRBV7-2 with TRBJ1-2, with unresolved D. CDR3 length equals 15 residues. Germline-derived CDR1 and CDR2 are SGHTA and FQGNSA. V was cut by 5 bases and J by 0 bases, with 13 bases left in between. CDR3 sequence reads: CASSPLRVANYGYTF. The CDR3 bases are TGTGCCAGCAGCCCCCTTCGCGTTGCTAACTATGGCTACACCTTC. Full variable domain (rest looked up from reference TRBV7-2 and TRBJ1-2): GAGVSQSPSNKVTEKGKDVELRCDPISGHTALYWYRQSLGQGLEFLIYFQGNSAPDKSGLPSDRFSAERTGGSVSTLTIQRTQQEDSAVYLCASSPLRVANYGYTFGSGTRLTVV.

In its sample, this clone was seen once. This sequence joins TRBV6-2 or TRBV6-3 and TRBJ1-5; the match to TRBD1 covers 8 bases. This CDR3 is 18 amino acids long. With V trimmed by 6 bases and J by 7 bases, 20 bases remained unmatched. Germline V gene lookup returns CDR1 MNHEY and CDR2 SVGEGT. The CDR3 DNA reads TGTGCCAGCAGCCCCCAAACGACAGGGGTTAAGAGAGGCCAGCCCCAGCATTTT. It yields the protein CASSPQTTGVKRGQPQHF.

CDR3 sequence (DNA): TGTGCCAGCAGTTTGGACAGGGGTTACGAGCAGTACTTC. Protein sequence: CASSLDRGYEQYF. V is TRBV6-6 and J is TRBJ2-7; 9 bases are shared with TRBD1. With 4 bases clipped from V and 4 bases from J, the junction kept 2 bases outside the gene matches. Germline V CDR1 and CDR2: MNHNY, SVGAGI (reference sequence). The CDR3 has 13 amino acids.

The chain links TRBV6-5 to TRBJ1-2, with 10 positions matching TRBD1. There are 13 residues in the CDR3. The germline V gene encodes CDR1 MNHEY and CDR2 SVGAGI. V was pared by 4 bases and J by 7 bases, with 3 bases of the junction left unmatched. In DNA, the CDR3 is TGTGCCAGCAGTTCGGACAGGGGGGTTGGCTACACCTTC. It yields the protein CASSSDRGVGYTF.

This sequence joins TRBV27 and TRBJ2-7; 11 bases are shared with TRBD1. J gave up 3 bases and V 5 bases, and 3 bases lay outside the gene matches. This CDR3 spans 14 amino acids. Germline V gene lookup returns CDR1 MNHEY and CDR2 SMNVEV (reference sequence). This CDR3 reads CASSPGTGGYEQYF. For the CDR3, the DNA is TGTGCCAGCAGTCCGGGGACAGGGGGCTACGAGCAGTACTTC.

This chain uses TRBV3-1 (or the pseudogene TRBV3-2) with TRBJ1-4; D remains ambiguous. V was trimmed by 1 base and J by 6 bases, leaving 12 bases between them. This CDR3 spans 15 amino acids. Germline-derived CDR1 and CDR2 are LGHDT and YNNKEL (reference sequence). CDR3 amino acids: CASSQGRPGDEKLFF. CDR3 nucleotide sequence: TGTGCCAGCAGCCAAGGTAGGCCCGGAGATGAAAAACTGTTTTTT.

The genes are TRBV7-8 and TRBJ1-1, with 8 bases matching TRBD1. The CDR3 contains 16 residues. Unmatched junction bases numbered 11, after V lost 0 bases and J lost 8 bases. Germline V lookup: CDR1 SGHVS, CDR2 FQNEAQ. CDR3 DNA: TGTGCCAGCAGCTTAGCGTTATTGGGGTGGGACAGGGAAGCTTTCTTT. This gives the protein CASSLALLGWDREAFF.

The J gene is TRBJ1-4, the V gene TRBV27, with D unclear. Germline V gene sequence: CDR1 MNHEY, CDR2 SMNVEV (reference sequence). The CDR3 is 16 residues long. Trimming stripped 2 bases from V and 0 bases from J, with 10 bases between. As DNA, the CDR3 is TGTGCCAGCAGTTTAAACATACCAACAACTAATGAAAAACTGTTTTTT. Translating gives CASSLNIPTTNEKLFF. Drawing the rest from reference TRBV27 and TRBJ1-4, the complete variable domain is EAQVTQNPRYLITVTGKKLTVTCSQNMNHEYMSWYRQDPGLGLRQIYYSMNVEVTDKGDVPEGYKVSRKEKRNFPLILESPSPNQTSLYFCASSLNIPTTNEKLFFGSGTQLSVL.

V gene TRBV18 combines with J gene TRBJ2-6; TRBD2 matches at 7 bases. The CDR3 has 17 residues. The V segment lost 1 base and the J segment 0 bases; nucleotides outside the gene matches: 3. CDR1 and CDR2 from the germline V gene are KGHSH and LQKENI. The CDR3 sequence: CASSPQGGLSGANVLTF. The CDR3 DNA reads as TGTGCCAGCTCACCACAGGGAGGGCTCTCTGGGGCCAACGTCCTGACTTTC.

This chain connects TRBV29-1 to TRBJ1-2, with TRBD1 as a possible D gene (6 bases). The V gene's germline CDR1 is SQVTM and CDR2 ANQGSEA. This CDR3 has 16 residues. V lost 7 bases and J lost 4, with 25 bases in between. CDR3 amino acids: CSALFPRDRISYGYTF. Written as DNA, the CDR3 is TGCAGCGCCCTCTTCCCCAGAGACAGGATATCCTATGGCTACACCTTC.

The chain carries TRBV12-3 or TRBV12-4 and TRBJ2-7; TRBD1 might be the D (5 bases). V was pared by 5 bases and J by 3 bases, with 11 bases between. The CDR3 loop spans 13 amino acids. CDR3 coding DNA: TGTGCCAGCAGTCCAGCAGGGCTCTACGAGCAGTACTTC. Amino acids: CASSPAGLYEQYF.

The V call is TRBV7-2, the J call TRBJ2-1, with TRBD2 matching over 7 bases. Germline CDR1 reads SGHTA; CDR2 reads FQGNSA. CDR3 size: 16 residues. V shed 4 bases and J 4 bases; nucleotides not matched to a gene: 10. The CDR3 DNA is TGTGCCAGCAGCTCCCCTCGGGTCGGGGGGTACAATGAGCAGTTCTTC. Translation: CASSSPRVGGYNEQFF. Variable domain in full (rest from reference TRBV7-2 and TRBJ2-1): GAGVSQSPSNKVTEKGKDVELRCDPISGHTALYWYRQSLGQGLEFLIYFQGNSAPDKSGLPSDRFSAERTGGSVSTLTIQRTQQEDSAVYLCASSSPRVGGYNEQFFGPGTRLTVL.